This entry describes one T cell receptor (beta chain). Profiling relied on immunoSEQ multiplex PCR, and the TCRdb table lists in-frame clones only, not all of them. The data show more than 550,000 clones, with roughly 85% seen just once and more than 0.008% held by the top ten. The data are from a study of shared T cell receptors in the human thymus. This CDR3 region has 17 residues. Per the germline V gene, CDR1 is MDHEN and CDR2 is SYDVKM. V was shortened by 6 bases and J by 0 bases, with 17 bases between the two germline ends. A further study also used this sample, focusing on human thymus T cells. In that study: Related research reported highly overlapping thymic repertoires among unrelated individuals.

Sequenced: thymocytes. The rearrangement uses TRBV28 and TRBJ1-4; possible D gene TRBD1, 5 bases. The receptor comes from a girl in the first two years of life with a congenital heart defect. This chain's CDR3 is CASSPRGGLATNEKLFF. CDR3 bases: TGTGCCAGCAGCCCCCGCGGGGGTCTTGCAACTAATGAAAAACTGTTTTTT.